These 19 T cell receptor beta chains were all obtained from the same sample, sequenced in a study of T cell repertoires in cytomegalovirus infection. TCRdb fed the reads into MiXCR, producing one record per CDR3 protein. The sample has roughly 860,000 distinct CDR3 sequences, 32% seen once. Antigens of these TCRs are unknown. Material: cultured CD8+ T cells from PBMCs, obtained from culture after CMV antigen stimulation. The source is a human donor in good health (CMV status not recorded). Some clones in this sample may be carry-over from other donors' samples.

The chain employs TRBV4-1 and TRBJ2-3; 9 positions agree with TRBD2. The ends lost 4 bases at V and 1 base at J; junction bases unmatched: 9. Germline V CDR1 and CDR2: MGHRA, YSYEKL. CDR3 length: 17 residues. The CDR3 here is CASSPEGSGGRTDTQYF. CDR3 nucleotide sequence: TGCGCCAGCAGCCCGGAGGGTAGCGGGGGACGCACAGATACGCAGTATTTT.

This clonotype has just a few counts. The chain combines TRBV6-5 with TRBJ1-5; no clear D. Germline CDR1 is MNHEY and CDR2 is SVGAGI. The CDR3 has 15 amino acids. The germline V and J ends were trimmed by 0 bases and 7 bases, with 13 bases remaining between them. The chain's CDR3 is CASSYSVAPGQPQHF. The CDR3 nucleotides are TGTGCCAGCAGTTACTCTGTGGCCCCGGGGCAGCCCCAGCATTTT.

This clonotype has just a few counts. The chain combines TRBV12-3 or TRBV12-4 with TRBJ2-5; 9 bases are shared with TRBD1. V lost 5 bases, J lost 4 bases, and 11 bases stayed unmatched. This CDR3 comprises 16 residues. The CDR3 coding sequence is TGTGCCAGCAGTCAGGGACAGGGTTTTGGAAGAGAGACCCAGTACTTC. Its protein is CASSQGQGFGRETQYF.

The chain carries TRBV5-1 and TRBJ1-1; D might be TRBD1 (5 bases). V lost 3 bases, J lost 8 bases, and 14 bases lay in between. The CDR3 is made up of 13 amino acids. Germline CDR1 SGHRS, CDR2 YFSETQ. CDR3 loop: CASSSPGEVEAFF. DNA for the CDR3: TGCGCCAGCAGCTCCCCGGGGGAAGTCGAAGCTTTCTTT.

This clonotype showed up many times. Germline is not matched at one junction end, which may reflect a read error. The chain recombines TRBV7-2 with TRBJ1-6; tentative D call: TRBD1 (6 bases). The CDR3 is 15 residues long. Germline V gene lookup returns CDR1 SGHTA and CDR2 FQGNSA. The CDR3 loop is CASSTGQSYTSPLHF. For the CDR3, the DNA is TGTGCCAGCAGTACCGGACAGAGTTATACTTCACCCCTCCACTTT.

A few counts support this clonotype. The chain links TRBV6-6 to TRBJ1-1, with D uncertain. Germline V gene data show CDR1 as MNHNY and CDR2 as SVGAGI (reference sequence). Trimming took off 6 bases at V and 7 bases at J, with 3 bases between the two ends. The CDR3 consists of 9 residues. As DNA, the CDR3 is TGTGCCAGCAGGGGTGAAGCTTTCTTT. It encodes CASRGEAFF.

This clonotype was observed a handful of times. The V call is TRBV29-1, the J call TRBJ2-1; D uncertain. Per germline, CDR1 SQVTM and CDR2 ANQGSEA. The CDR3 loop spans 16 amino acids. V was pared by 0 bases and J by 8 bases, with 20 bases between. In nucleotides, the CDR3 is TGCAGCGTTGAAGATCGCGTGGCTACAACAACTGATGAGCAGTTCTTC. This codes for CSVEDRVATTTDEQFF.

Relative to its sample, this clonotype is medium-sized. V and J are TRBV7-2 and TRBJ2-3; a weak D match, TRBD1 (5 bases). Trimming stripped 2 bases from V and 2 bases from J, with 11 bases between. Germline loops: CDR1 SGHTA, CDR2 FQGNSA. The CDR3 is 15 residues long. CDR3 sequence (DNA): TGTGCCAGCAGCTTACGTAGGGGTGCCACAGATACGCAGTATTTT. Protein: CASSLRRGATDTQYF.

This clonotype was seen repeatedly, ten times or more. The chain carries TRBV5-6 and TRBJ2-3; D perhaps matches TRBD1 (6 bases). Germline-derived CDR1 and CDR2 are SGHDT and YYEEEE. Trimming shortened V by 0 bases and J by 2 bases, and 7 bases separated the two germline ends. The CDR3 runs 14 residues. In DNA, the CDR3 is TGTGCCAGCAGCTTGGACAGGGTCACAGATACGCAGTATTTT. Its translation: CASSLDRVTDTQYF.

The gene calls are TRBV7-9 and TRBJ2-1; unclear D gene. V dropped 4 bases and J dropped 8 bases, with 15 bases sitting between them. In germline, CDR1 is SEHNR, CDR2 FQNEAQ (reference sequence). The CDR3 extends over 14 amino acids. The CDR3 loop reads CASSSLGLLDEQFF. The CDR3 nucleotides read TGTGCCAGCAGCTCATTAGGGCTTTTGGATGAGCAGTTCTTC.

This clonotype was detected a few times. This chain links TRBV6-1 with TRBJ2-5; D call uncertain. V was shortened by 4 bases and J by 4 bases, with 19 bases between the two germline ends. This CDR3 comprises 16 residues. Germline V lookup: CDR1 MNHNS, CDR2 SASEGT. The CDR3 coding sequence is TGTGCCAGCAGTGTCCGAAAAGGGCGTATTGGAGAGACCCAGTACTTC. Amino acid sequence: CASSVRKGRIGETQYF.

The chain's CDR3 is CASSPRINLNTGELFF. Written as DNA, the CDR3 is TGTGCCAGCAGTCCCCGTATCAACTTGAACACCGGGGAGCTGTTTTTT. The chain recombines TRBV9 with TRBJ2-2; D not certain. The germline gives CDR1 SGDLS, CDR2 YYNGEE. This CDR3 has 16 residues. V was clipped by 5 bases and J by 1 base, with 15 bases between them.

The table lists this clonotype with a few counts. J is TRBJ2-5 and V is TRBV7-6; the D is unclear. Germline CDR1 and CDR2: SGHVS and FNYEAQ. V was clipped by 5 bases and J by 0 bases, with 7 bases between them. The CDR3 length is 13 residues. Written as DNA, the CDR3 is TGTGCCAGCAGCCCTGCCAACCAAGAGACCCAGTACTTC. This translates into CASSPANQETQYF.

This clonotype has a handful of counts. This chain links TRBV6-1 with TRBJ2-5; 10 nucleotides agree with TRBD2. This CDR3 has 14 residues. Germline V CDR1 and CDR2: MNHNS, SASEGT. V trimming: 4 bases; J trimming: 7 bases; junction bases outside the gene matches: 6. The CDR3 DNA reads as TGTGCCAGCAGTGTGGAGCGGGGGGGTGGGACCCAGTACTTC. As protein: CASSVERGGGTQYF.

This rearrangement joins TRBV12-3 or TRBV12-4 to TRBJ2-7; D gene ambiguous. The CDR3 covers 14 residues. Trimming left V 7 bases short and J 3 bases short, with 16 bases between. The CDR3 DNA is TGTGCCAGCACATCAATCCCCGGCCTCTACGAGCAGTACTTC. Translated, it gives CASTSIPGLYEQYF.

The table lists this clonotype with many counts. The rearrangement links TRBV4-1 to TRBJ1-5; D not resolved. The germline V gene encodes CDR1 MGHRA and CDR2 YSYEKL. This CDR3 region has 13 residues. Trimming cost V 0 bases and J 4 bases, with 4 bases left between them. In nucleotides, the CDR3 is TGCGCCAGCAGCCAAGAAAGGAATCAGCCCCAGCATTTT. Protein sequence: CASSQERNQPQHF.

In this sample, this clonotype turned up a few times. The chain has TRBV7-8 and TRBJ2-4, with TRBD1 matching over 8 bases. Germline loops: CDR1 SGHVS, CDR2 FQNEAQ. Trimming cost V 5 bases and J 5 bases; bases outside gene matches: 14. This CDR3 is built from 17 residues. The CDR3 loop reads CASSPTDRALGENIQYF. Written as DNA, the CDR3 is TGTGCCAGCAGCCCCACGGACAGGGCTTTAGGGGAAAACATTCAGTACTTC.

The chain combines TRBV11-2 with TRBJ2-6, with D unclear. Germline values: CDR1 SGHAT, CDR2 FQNNGV. This CDR3 contains 16 residues. V lost 1 base to trimming and J lost 4 bases, with 11 bases between them. CDR3 residues: CASSLVGTPGANVLTF. CDR3 DNA sequence: TGTGCCAGCAGCTTAGTTGGTACCCCCGGGGCCAACGTCCTGACTTTC.

V and J are TRBV5-6 and TRBJ1-6; TRBD1 agrees at 9 bases. The CDR3 runs 14 residues. Germline CDR1 is SGHDT and CDR2 is YYEEEE. V lost 4 bases to trimming and J lost 9 bases; unmatched junction nucleotides: 5. CDR3 loop: CASSEDRGGSPLHF. The CDR3 bases are TGTGCCAGCAGCGAGGACAGGGGAGGTTCACCCCTCCACTTT.